This T cell receptor beta chain stems from a study of T cell repertoires in cytomegalovirus infection. At the level of the study: CMV infection plus the matching HLA type was flagged by public TCR beta signatures.

There are 13 residues in the CDR3. The germline gives CDR1 GTSNPN, CDR2 SVGIG (reference sequence). Deletions cut 0 bases from V and 3 bases from J, with 7 bases between. TCRdb re-analysed the reads in MiXCR, keeping a single row per CDR3 protein. This table has about 360,000 distinct CDR3 sequences, less than 20% appearing once. As for this clonotype: The antigen remains unidentified.

Regarding the study as a whole: Clonotype analysis showed dominance of the ex vivo response by HLA-C-restricted CMV-specific TCR beta clonotypes. Cumulated frequencies of public TCR beta families served to identify carriers of CMV plus the relevant HLA.

The chain joins TRBV30 to TRBJ2-3; D is unresolved. This clonotype was obtained from a human donor in good health (CMV status not recorded). Some clones in this sample may be carry-over from other donors' samples. The sequenced material came from PBMCs. DNA of the CDR3: TGTGCCTGGAGTGTCCGGAGAACAGATACGCAGTATTTT. It codes for CAWSVRRTDTQYF.